The sequence of this TCR beta chain was determined in a study of blood T cell repertoires in COVID-19. Overall study: The cDNA or gDNA used as material had been derived from T cells, B-cell-depleted T cells, or PBMCs.

The germline V gene encodes CDR1 SNHLY and CDR2 FYNNEI. The CDR3 contains 15 residues. V lost 2 bases and J 0 bases, leaving 8 bases between the germline ends. Original analysis: Amplification of reference gene primers was used by the study to estimate nucleated cell counts. Profiling relied on immunoSEQ multiplex PCR, and the TCRdb table lists in-frame clones only, not all of them. D and trimming come from the DNA, and the V and J calls and clone size come from that table. The sample includes more than 300,000 clones, roughly 90% of them seen just once. The chain carries TRBV2 and TRBJ2-1; unclear D gene. The source of this sequence is a man aged 18 to 29 who had recovered from COVID-19. Material: peripheral blood. CDR3 in amino acids: CASSELPSSYNEQFF. The CDR3 DNA reads TGTGCCAGCAGTGAACTTCCGAGCTCCTACAATGAGCAGTTCTTC.